This T cell receptor (beta chain) was recorded in a study of blood T cell repertoires in COVID-19. About the study: There were acute and convalescent COVID-19 samples, and they came from the United States, Italy and Spain.

In the original processing: Quantification of nucleated cells was approximated via reference gene primer amplification. TCRdb's table, derived via immunoSEQ multiplex PCR, lists solely in-frame clones and lacks some. Clone size and V and J calls were adopted from that table, with D and trimming inferred from the DNA. The sample has about 200,000 clones; around 83% are singletons. The V gene's germline CDR1 is SGHNT and CDR2 YENEEA. This CDR3 comprises 17 residues. V shed 6 bases and J 9 bases; nucleotides not matched to a gene: 22. The specimen sequenced was peripheral blood. This TCR was recovered from a woman older than 75 with COVID-19, enrolled during active disease. The V and J genes are TRBV11-3 and TRBJ2-7, with 8 bases identical to TRBD2. The CDR3 region has the DNA TGTGCCAGCAGTCCCAGGGGAGAGGTAGCGGGGCCACCAAGGCAGTACTTC. Its protein is CASSPRGEVAGPPRQYF.